These T cell receptor beta chains were read from a single sample in a study of regulatory T cells in long-lasting Graves disease. TCRdb reprocessed the multiplex PCR reads with MiXCR, giving one entry per CDR3 protein. This sample has approximately 390,000 distinct CDR3 sequences, with 15% to 20% found just once. The same specimen was also included in a second study, on T cells in Graves' hyperthyroidism and ophthalmopathy.

Sequences were derived from peripheral blood mononuclear cells (PBMCs), sampled at new diagnosis, from a patient treated with antithyroid drugs. The source is a young woman with Graves disease. CDR3s leave out the opening cysteine and the closing phenylalanine or tryptophan.

CDR3 protein: SARDASGGQPQH; V gene: TRBV20-1
CDR3 protein: ASSLTVLNTEAF; V gene: TRBV7-8
CDR3 protein: ASSPPGRTDTQY; V gene: TRBV18
CDR3 protein: ASSLGGVGQGETQY; V gene: TRBV5-5
CDR3 protein: ASSLRLGDTQY; V gene: TRBV11-3
CDR3 protein: ASETGQGWTEAF; V gene: TRBV6-1
CDR3 protein: ASSEGARLNEQF; V gene: TRBV7-9
CDR3 protein: ASSEAEDWSSYNEQF; V gene: TRBV2
CDR3 protein: ASSAARFEGPLSGNTIY; V gene: TRBV9
CDR3 protein: ATSRDLRDSIDEQF; V gene: TRBV15